This T cell receptor beta chain emerged from a study of shared clonotypes between healthy human individuals. Some clones are missing from TCRdb's copy, which holds only in-frame ones; the method was immunoSEQ multiplex PCR. The table includes 2 million to 2.5 million clones, around 90% detected once. Germline V gives CDR1 MNHNS, CDR2 SASEGT. The CDR3 is 15 amino acids. V was clipped by 0 bases and J by 6 bases; unmatched bases: 5. V gene TRBV6-1 combines with J gene TRBJ2-1; 7 bases fit TRBD2. The sequenced sample consisted of naive CD4+ T cells from PBMCs. Subset described: CD45RA+ positively selected. The source is a man younger than 35 in good health. Some clones in this sample may be carry-over from other donors' samples. Written as DNA, the CDR3 is TGTGCCAGCAGTGAAGCGATGGCTAGCGGCAATGAGCAGTTCTTC. This translates into CASSEAMASGNEQFF.